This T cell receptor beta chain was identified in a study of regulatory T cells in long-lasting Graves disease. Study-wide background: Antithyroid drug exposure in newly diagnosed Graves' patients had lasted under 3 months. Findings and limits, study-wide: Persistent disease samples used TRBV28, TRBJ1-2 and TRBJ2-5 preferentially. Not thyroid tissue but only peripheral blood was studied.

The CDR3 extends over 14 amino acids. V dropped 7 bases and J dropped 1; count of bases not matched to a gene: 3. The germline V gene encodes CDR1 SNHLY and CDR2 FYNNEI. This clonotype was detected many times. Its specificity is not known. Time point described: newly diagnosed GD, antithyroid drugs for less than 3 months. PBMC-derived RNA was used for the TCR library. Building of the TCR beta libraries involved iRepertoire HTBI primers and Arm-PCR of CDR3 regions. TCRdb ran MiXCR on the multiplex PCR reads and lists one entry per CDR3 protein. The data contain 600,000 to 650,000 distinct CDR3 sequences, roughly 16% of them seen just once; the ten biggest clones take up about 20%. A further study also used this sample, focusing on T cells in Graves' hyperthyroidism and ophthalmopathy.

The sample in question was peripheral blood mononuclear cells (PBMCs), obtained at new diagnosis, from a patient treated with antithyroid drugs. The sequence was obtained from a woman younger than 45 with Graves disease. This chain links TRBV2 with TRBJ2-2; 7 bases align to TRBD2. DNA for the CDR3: TGTGCCAGCAACAGCGGGGTGAACACCGGGGAGCTGTTTTTT. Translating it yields CASNSGVNTGELFF.